The next 5 T cell receptor beta chains were all read from a single sample in a study of OX40 agonist ivuxolimab in advanced cancers. Profiled with immunoSEQ multiplex PCR; TCRdb holds only in-frame clones, not every one. Here the sample spans about 91,000 clones, 85% to 90% being singletons. The sequenced sample was CD4+ or CD8+ T cells sorted from blood, obtained in a trial of the OX40 agonist ivuxolimab. These receptors were taken from an adult with an advanced solid tumor such as melanoma, head and neck, liver or kidney cancer.

This clone was found a few times. The chain links TRBV11-2 to TRBJ2-7; D is possibly TRBD2 (6 bases). CDR1 SGHAT and CDR2 FQNNGV come from the germline V gene. The CDR3 totals 14 residues. Trimming left V 5 bases short and J 7 bases short, with 18 bases between. CDR3 sequence reads: CASSPRVLAGEQYF. The CDR3 bases are TGTGCCAGCAGCCCACGGGTACTAGCAGGGGAGCAGTACTTC.

The chain links TRBV7-8 to TRBJ2-6; D is possibly TRBD2 (6 bases). The V end was cut by 1 base, the J end by 0 bases, with 10 bases between. This CDR3 comprises 17 residues. The germline CDR1 and CDR2 sequences are SGHVS and FQNEAQ. CDR3 residues: CASSLVGLNSGANVLTF. In DNA, the CDR3 is TGTGCCAGCAGCTTAGTGGGACTGAACTCTGGGGCCAACGTCCTGACTTTC.

This clone was seen only once. The V call is TRBV6-1, the J call TRBJ1-2, with D uncertain. Per germline, CDR1 MNHNS and CDR2 SASEGT. Between the trimmed V and J ends, which lost 2 bases and 5 bases, there was a span of 9 bases. The CDR3 sequence is 13 residues long. The CDR3 sequence is CASSEPQVYGYTF. CDR3 sequence (DNA): TGTGCCAGCAGTGAACCCCAGGTTTATGGCTACACCTTC.

The chain uses TRBV5-1 and TRBJ1-2, with a weak D call TRBD1 (6 bases). The V and J ends lost 4 bases and 4 bases respectively, with 8 bases between them. This CDR3 comprises 12 residues. Germline V gene lookup returns CDR1 SGHRS and CDR2 YFSETQ. CDR3 sequence reads: CASSEGGYGYTF. DNA for the CDR3: TGCGCCAGCAGCGAAGGGGGCTATGGCTACACCTTC.

V gene TRBV27 combines with J gene TRBJ2-7; D might be TRBD2 (7 bases). Per the germline V gene, CDR1 is MNHEY and CDR2 is SMNVEV (reference sequence). Trimming removed 7 bases at V and 0 bases at J, with 16 bases between. This CDR3 is built from 15 residues. DNA for the CDR3: TGTGCCAGCAAGAGGGGGGGCCTCGGCTCCTACGAGCAGTACTTC. It specifies CASKRGGLGSYEQYF.